This entry features one T cell receptor (beta chain) sequence. Per the germline V gene, CDR1 is MNHEY and CDR2 is SVGEGT. The CDR3 runs to 13 residues. Trimming removed 0 bases from V and 1 base from J, with 3 bases in between. TCRdb reanalysed the RT-PCR reads using MiXCR and keeps one entry per CDR3 protein. The sample includes about 680,000 distinct CDR3 sequences, about 14% seen only once; the top ten take 3.6%. Specimen: memory CD4+ T cells from blood. J is TRBJ1-1 and V is TRBV6-2 or TRBV6-3; no reliable D call. This clonotype was sampled from a female donor in good health, serving as a healthy control. Here the CDR3 reads CASSYSSNTEAFF. The CDR3 DNA follows: TGTGCCAGCAGTTACTCTTCGAACACTGAAGCTTTCTTT.